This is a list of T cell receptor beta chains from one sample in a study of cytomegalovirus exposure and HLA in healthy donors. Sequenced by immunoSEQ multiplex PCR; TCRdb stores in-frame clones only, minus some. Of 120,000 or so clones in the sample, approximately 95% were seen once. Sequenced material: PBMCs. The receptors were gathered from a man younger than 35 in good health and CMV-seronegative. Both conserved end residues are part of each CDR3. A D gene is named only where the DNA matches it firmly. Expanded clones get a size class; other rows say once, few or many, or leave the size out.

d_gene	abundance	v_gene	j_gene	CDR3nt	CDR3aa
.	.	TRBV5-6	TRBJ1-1	TGTGCCAGCAGCCCCGGGGACACTGAAGCTTTCTTT	CASSPGDTEAFF
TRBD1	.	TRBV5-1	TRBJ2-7	TGCGCCAGCAGCCCCGGGACAGGGAGCTACGAGCAGTACTTC	CASSPGTGSYEQYF
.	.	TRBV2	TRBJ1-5	TGTGCCAGCAGTGAAGCAAGGGGATCGAATCAGCCCCAGCATTTT	CASSEARGSNQPQHF
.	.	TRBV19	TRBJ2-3	TGTGCCAGTAGTATAAGGGACACTCACACAGATACGCAGTATTTT	CASSIRDTHTDTQYF
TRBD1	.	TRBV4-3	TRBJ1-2	TGCGCCAGCAGCCAAGATACAGGGGGCTTCGGCTACACCTTC	CASSQDTGGFGYTF
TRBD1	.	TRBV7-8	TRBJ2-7	TGTGCCAGCAGCTTAGGCGGGACAGGGAACGAGCAGTACTTC	CASSLGGTGNEQYF
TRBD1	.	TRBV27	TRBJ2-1	TGTGCCAGCGGGTCGGGACAGGGGGCTCGGGAGCAGTTCTTC	CASGSGQGAREQFF
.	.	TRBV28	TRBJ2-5	TGTGCCAGCAGTTTGGGGCGTAATGAATTGAAGACCCAGTACTTC	CASSLGRNELKTQYF
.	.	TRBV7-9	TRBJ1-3	TGTGCCAGCAGACCCCGACGGGACTCTGGAAACACCATATATTTT	CASRPRRDSGNTIYF
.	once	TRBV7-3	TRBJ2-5	TGTGCCAGCAGCTCAGGGTATGGGGAGACCCAGTACTTC	CASSSGYGETQYF